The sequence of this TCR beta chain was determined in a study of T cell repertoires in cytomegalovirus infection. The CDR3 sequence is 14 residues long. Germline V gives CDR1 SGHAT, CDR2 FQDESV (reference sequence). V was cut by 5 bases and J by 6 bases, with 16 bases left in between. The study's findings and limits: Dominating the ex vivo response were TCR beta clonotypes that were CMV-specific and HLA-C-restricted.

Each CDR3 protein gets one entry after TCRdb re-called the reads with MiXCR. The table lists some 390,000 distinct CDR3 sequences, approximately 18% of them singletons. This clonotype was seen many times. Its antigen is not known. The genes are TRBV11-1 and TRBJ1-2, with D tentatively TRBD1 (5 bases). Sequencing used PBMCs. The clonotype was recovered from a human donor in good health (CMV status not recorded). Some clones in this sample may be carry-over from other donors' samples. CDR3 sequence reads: CASSPGLNVDGYTF. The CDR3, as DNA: TGTGCCAGCAGCCCAGGGCTGAACGTGGATGGCTACACCTTC.